This entry features one T cell receptor (beta chain) sequence. These data come from a study of human T cells and chemical hapten exposure. Time point here: patch test 3, about 24 weeks after DPC sensitization. Treatment in this sample: therapeutic diphenylcyclopropenone sensitization with weekly scalp DPC. CDR3 length equals 16 residues. Germline loops: CDR1 SQVTM, CDR2 ANQGSEA. The trim removed 3 bases at V and 8 bases at J, leaving 10 bases unmatched. TCRdb itself ran the RACE reads through MiXCR, one entry per CDR3 protein. Seen here are 180,000 or so distinct CDR3 sequences, 24% observed once, and the top ten hold 2% to 2.5%.

V is TRBV29-1 and J is TRBJ2-1; 13 positions agree with TRBD2. This clonotype was obtained from a woman aged 35 to 49 with alopecia areata. Some clones in this sample may be carry-over from other donors' samples. Sequencing used whole blood, obtained in connection with sensitization to the hapten diphenylcyclopropenone (DPC). In DNA, the CDR3 is TGCAGCGTTGATTTCGGACTAGCGGGGGCTTGGGATGAGCAGTTCTTC. It translates to CSVDFGLAGAWDEQFF.